A single sample is the source of the 10 T cell receptor beta chains below, sequenced in a study of OX40 agonist ivuxolimab in advanced cancers. Sequencing was performed with immunoSEQ multiplex PCR; in TCRdb, only in-frame clones are kept and a portion is missing. The table lists about 73,000 clones, just over 85% of them singletons. The sequencing used CD4+ or CD8+ T cells sorted from blood, collected in a trial of the OX40 agonist ivuxolimab. The receptor source for this set is an adult with an advanced solid tumor such as melanoma, head and neck, liver or kidney cancer.

This clone has more than one count but fewer than ten. The chain uses TRBV5-1 and TRBJ1-1; 7 nucleotides match TRBD1. The germline gives CDR1 SGHRS, CDR2 YFSETQ. The CDR3 totals 13 residues. V lost 4 bases, J lost 8 bases, and 8 bases stayed unmatched. The CDR3 spells CASSTLTGREAFF. The CDR3 DNA sequence: TGCGCCAGCAGCACTTTGACAGGGAGAGAAGCTTTCTTT.

The chain uses TRBV6-1 and TRBJ1-5; the D is unclear. Germline V gene data show CDR1 as MNHNS and CDR2 as SASEGT. This CDR3 comprises 14 residues. The V and J ends lost 2 bases and 4 bases respectively, with 9 bases between them. CDR3 amino acids: CASSELGGNQPQHF. The DNA of the CDR3 is TGTGCCAGCAGTGAACTAGGTGGAAATCAGCCCCAGCATTTT.

V usage is TRBV27 and J usage is TRBJ2-2, with D unresolved. Germline CDR1 reads MNHEY; CDR2 reads SMNVEV (reference sequence). This CDR3 region has 14 residues. V dropped 9 bases and J dropped 0 bases, with 11 bases sitting between them. CDR3 nucleotides: TGTGCCAGTTCAGCCCTAGCGAACACCGGGGAGCTGTTTTTT. Protein product: CASSALANTGELFF.

This clone appeared once. This rearrangement joins TRBV12-5 to TRBJ1-1, with D uncertain. V was clipped by 3 bases and J by 1 base, with 9 bases between them. CDR3 length equals 14 residues. Germline V gene lookup returns CDR1 LGHNT and CDR2 FRNRAP. CDR3 sequence (DNA): TGTGCTAGTGGTTTTGGGGTCGAGAACACTGAAGCTTTCTTT. It codes for CASGFGVENTEAFF.

The chain employs TRBV27 and TRBJ2-7; 8 nucleotides align to TRBD2. The CDR3 has 15 amino acids. The germline V gene encodes CDR1 MNHEY and CDR2 SMNVEV (reference sequence). V trimming: 2 bases; J trimming: 0 bases; junction bases outside the gene matches: 3. The CDR3 is CASSLKSGSSYEQYF. CDR3 DNA sequence: TGTGCCAGCAGTTTAAAAAGCGGGAGCTCCTACGAGCAGTACTTC.

CDR3 DNA: TGTGCCAGCAGCAGGGACAGGGGGAATGAAAAACTGTTTTTT. As protein: CASSRDRGNEKLFF. This rearrangement joins TRBV9 to TRBJ1-4; 11 bases align to TRBD1. The CDR3 covers 14 residues. The V segment lost 4 bases and the J segment 5 bases; nucleotides outside the gene matches: 1. The V gene's germline CDR1 is SGDLS and CDR2 YYNGEE.

The chain joins TRBV7-9 to TRBJ1-2; 7 bases map to TRBD1. There are 14 residues in the CDR3. Losses at the gene ends were 5 bases for V and 7 bases for J; bases not matched to a gene: 10. Germline V gene lookup returns CDR1 SEHNR and CDR2 FQNEAQ (reference sequence). For the CDR3, the DNA is TGTGCCAGCAGCCCTCCGGGACAGAGTTTTGGCTACACCTTC. It encodes CASSPPGQSFGYTF. The full variable domain, rest sourced from reference TRBV7-9 and TRBJ1-2, is DTGVSQNPRHKITKRGQNVTFRCDPISEHNRLYWYRQTLGQGPEFLTYFQNEAQLEKSRLLSDRFSAERPKGSFSTLEIQRTEQGDSAMYLCASSPPGQSFGYTFGSGTRLTVV.

The chain recombines TRBV6-1 with TRBJ1-1, with 7 bases that match TRBD1. V was clipped by 1 base and J by 4 bases; unmatched bases: 6. This CDR3 is built from 15 residues. Germline V gene lookup returns CDR1 MNHNS and CDR2 SASEGT. CDR3 nucleotides: TGTGCCAGCAGTGAAGGGACCAACAGGGGCACTGAAGCTTTCTTT. Its translation is CASSEGTNRGTEAFF.

In the case of this clone: Distinct nucleotide sequences in the sample also encode this CDR3. In DNA form, the CDR3 reads TGTGCCAGCAGTGGAGGGAGCTCCTACAATGAGCAGTTCTTC. It encodes CASSGGSSYNEQFF. The V gene is TRBV2, the J gene TRBJ2-1, with a weak D call TRBD2 (5 bases). CDR3 length: 14 residues. Trimming removed 4 bases from V and 0 bases from J, with 7 bases in between. The germline V gene encodes CDR1 SNHLY and CDR2 FYNNEI.

CDR3 sequence (DNA): TGTGCCAGCAGTGACCCCAGGGGGCCGAGGGAGCAGTACTTC. Amino acid sequence: CASSDPRGPREQYF. This chain uses TRBV25-1 with TRBJ2-7, with 8 nucleotides matching TRBD1. V trimming: 3 bases; J trimming: 7 bases; junction bases outside the gene matches: 8. The CDR3 runs 14 residues. Germline V lookup: CDR1 MGHDK, CDR2 SYGVNS.